Described below is a single T cell receptor (beta chain) sequence and its context. TCRdb passed the RACE reads through MiXCR, listing each CDR3 protein once. The data hold more than 95,000 distinct CDR3 sequences, with 12% observed a single time. The data stem from a study of human T cells and chemical hapten exposure. With 7 bases removed from V and 4 bases from J, the gap between germline ends came to 10 bases. The germline V gene has CDR1 ENHRY and CDR2 SYGVKD. The CDR3 is made up of 12 amino acids. The time point is: patch test 1, 2 weeks after DPC sensitization. Noted treatment: therapeutic diphenylcyclopropenone sensitization with weekly scalp DPC.

The sequencing used whole blood, collected in connection with sensitization to the hapten diphenylcyclopropenone (DPC). The sequence derives from a woman in her forties or fifties with alopecia areata. Some clones in this sample may be carry-over from other donors' samples. This chain joins TRBV10-3 and TRBJ1-1; D is ambiguous. The CDR3 spells CAIKRESTEAFF. The CDR3 nucleotides are TGTGCCATCAAGAGGGAATCCACTGAAGCTTTCTTT.